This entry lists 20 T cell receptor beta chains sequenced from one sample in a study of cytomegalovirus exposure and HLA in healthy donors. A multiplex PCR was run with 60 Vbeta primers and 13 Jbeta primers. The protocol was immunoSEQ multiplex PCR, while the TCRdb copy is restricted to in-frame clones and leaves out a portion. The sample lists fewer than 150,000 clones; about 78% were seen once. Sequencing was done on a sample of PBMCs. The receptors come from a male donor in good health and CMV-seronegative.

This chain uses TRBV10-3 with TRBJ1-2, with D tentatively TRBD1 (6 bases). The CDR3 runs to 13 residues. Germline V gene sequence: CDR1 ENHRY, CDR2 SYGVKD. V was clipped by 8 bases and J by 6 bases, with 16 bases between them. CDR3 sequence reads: CAIGGANLDGYTF. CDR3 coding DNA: TGTGCCATCGGGGGGGCAAATCTGGATGGCTACACCTTC.

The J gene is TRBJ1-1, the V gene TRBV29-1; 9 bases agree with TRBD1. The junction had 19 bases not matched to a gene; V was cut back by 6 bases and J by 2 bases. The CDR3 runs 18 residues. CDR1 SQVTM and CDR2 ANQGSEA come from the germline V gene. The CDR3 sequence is CSVPPLPGQGLGNTEAFF. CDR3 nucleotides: TGCAGCGTCCCGCCTTTACCGGGACAGGGCCTCGGAAACACTGAAGCTTTCTTT.

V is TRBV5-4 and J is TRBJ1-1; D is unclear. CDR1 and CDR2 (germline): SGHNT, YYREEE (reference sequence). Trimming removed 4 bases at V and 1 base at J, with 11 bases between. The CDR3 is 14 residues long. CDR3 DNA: TGTGCCAGCAGCCTGCCGGGAGCGAACACTGAAGCTTTCTTT. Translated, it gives CASSLPGANTEAFF.

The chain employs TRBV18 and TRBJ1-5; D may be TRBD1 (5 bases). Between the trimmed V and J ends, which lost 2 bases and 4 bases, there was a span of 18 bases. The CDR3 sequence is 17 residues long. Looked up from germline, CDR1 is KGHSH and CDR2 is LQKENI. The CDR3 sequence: CASSPMGQAGGNQPQHF. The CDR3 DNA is TGTGCCAGCTCACCAATGGGGCAGGCTGGCGGTAATCAGCCCCAGCATTTT.

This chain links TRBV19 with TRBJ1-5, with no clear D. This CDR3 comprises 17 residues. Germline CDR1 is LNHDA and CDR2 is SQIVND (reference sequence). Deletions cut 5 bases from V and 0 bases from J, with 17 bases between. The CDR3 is CASSSRRGRGSNQPQHF. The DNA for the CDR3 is TGTGCCAGTAGTTCACGGCGGGGAAGAGGTAGCAATCAGCCCCAGCATTTT.

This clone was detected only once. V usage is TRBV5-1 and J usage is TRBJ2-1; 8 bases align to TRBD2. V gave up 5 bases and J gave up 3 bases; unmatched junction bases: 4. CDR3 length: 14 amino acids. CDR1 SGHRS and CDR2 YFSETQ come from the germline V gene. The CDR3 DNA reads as TGCGCCAGCAGTACTAGCGGAAGCTACAATGAGCAGTTCTTC. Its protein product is CASSTSGSYNEQFF. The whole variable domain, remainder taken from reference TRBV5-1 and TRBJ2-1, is KAGVTQTPRYLIKTRGQQVTLSCSPISGHRSVSWYQQTPGQGLQFLFEYFSETQRNKGNFPGRFSGRQFSNSRSEMNVSTLELGDSALYLCASSTSGSYNEQFFGPGTRLTVL.

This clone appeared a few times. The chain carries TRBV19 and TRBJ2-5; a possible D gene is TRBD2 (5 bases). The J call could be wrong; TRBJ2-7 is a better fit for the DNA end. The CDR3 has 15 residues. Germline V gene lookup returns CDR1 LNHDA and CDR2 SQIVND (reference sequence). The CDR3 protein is CASRTEGGPTNEQYF. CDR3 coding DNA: TGTGCCAGTAGAACCGAGGGCGGACCAACCAACGAGCAGTACTTC.

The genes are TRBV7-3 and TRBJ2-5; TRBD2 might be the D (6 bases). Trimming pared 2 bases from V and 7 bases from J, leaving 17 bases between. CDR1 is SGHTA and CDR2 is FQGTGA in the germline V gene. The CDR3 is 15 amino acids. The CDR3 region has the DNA TGTGCCAGCAGCTTATTCGGCGGGGCCCAGGGGACCCAGTACTTC. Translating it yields CASSLFGGAQGTQYF.

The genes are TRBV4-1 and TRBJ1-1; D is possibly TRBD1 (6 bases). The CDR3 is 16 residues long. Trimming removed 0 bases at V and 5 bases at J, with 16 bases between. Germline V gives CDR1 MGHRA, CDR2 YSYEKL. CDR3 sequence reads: CASSQDRKGGVTEAFF. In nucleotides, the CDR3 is TGCGCCAGCAGCCAAGATCGGAAAGGGGGGGTAACTGAAGCTTTCTTT.

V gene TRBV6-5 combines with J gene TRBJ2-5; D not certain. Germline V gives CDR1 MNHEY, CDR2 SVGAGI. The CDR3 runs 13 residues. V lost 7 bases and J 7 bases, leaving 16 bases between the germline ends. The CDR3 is CASTNEMSGTQYF. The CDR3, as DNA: TGTGCCAGCACCAATGAGATGTCCGGGACCCAGTACTTC.

The CDR3 reads CASSWGQGGSSYNEQFF. The CDR3 DNA sequence: TGTGCCAGCAGCTGGGGACAGGGAGGGAGCTCCTACAATGAGCAGTTCTTC. The chain is built from TRBV5-5 and TRBJ2-1, with 9 bases identical to TRBD1. CDR1 is SGHKS, CDR2 YYEKEE, per germline (reference sequence). The trim removed 3 bases at V and 0 bases at J, leaving 7 bases unmatched. CDR3 size: 17 residues.

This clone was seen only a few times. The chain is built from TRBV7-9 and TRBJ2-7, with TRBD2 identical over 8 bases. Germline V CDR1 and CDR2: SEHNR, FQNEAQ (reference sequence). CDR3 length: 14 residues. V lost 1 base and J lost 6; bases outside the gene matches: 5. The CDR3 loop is CASSLGRGRIEQYF. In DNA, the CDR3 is TGTGCCAGCAGCTTAGGCCGCGGGAGGATCGAGCAGTACTTC.

CDR3 protein: CASSGGDRGIRDTQYF. DNA for the CDR3: TGTGCCAGCAGCGGGGGGGACAGGGGAATCCGGGATACGCAGTATTTT. The chain couples TRBV9 to TRBJ2-3; 10 nucleotides agree with TRBD1. This CDR3 is built from 16 residues. Germline values: CDR1 SGDLS, CDR2 YYNGEE. V was pared by 3 bases and J by 6 bases, with 10 bases of the junction left unmatched.

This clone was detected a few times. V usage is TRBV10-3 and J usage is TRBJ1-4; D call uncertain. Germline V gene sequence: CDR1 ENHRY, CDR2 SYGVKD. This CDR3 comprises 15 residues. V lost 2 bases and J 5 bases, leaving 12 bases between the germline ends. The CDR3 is CAISERLGRNEKLFF. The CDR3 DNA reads TGTGCCATCAGTGAGAGATTGGGGAGGAATGAAAAACTGTTTTTT.

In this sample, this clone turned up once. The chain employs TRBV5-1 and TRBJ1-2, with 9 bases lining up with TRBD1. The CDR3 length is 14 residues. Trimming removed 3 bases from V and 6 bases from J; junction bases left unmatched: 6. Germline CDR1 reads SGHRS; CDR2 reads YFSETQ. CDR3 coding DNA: TGCGCCAGCAGCTACCTGTGGACAGGGGATGGCTACACCTTC. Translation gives CASSYLWTGDGYTF.

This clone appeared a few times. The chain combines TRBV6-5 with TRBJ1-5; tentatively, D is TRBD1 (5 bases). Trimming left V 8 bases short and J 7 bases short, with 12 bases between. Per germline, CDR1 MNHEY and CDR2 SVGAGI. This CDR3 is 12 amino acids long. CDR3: CASGAFGQPQHF. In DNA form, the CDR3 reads TGTGCCAGCGGGGCTTTCGGGCAGCCCCAGCATTTT.

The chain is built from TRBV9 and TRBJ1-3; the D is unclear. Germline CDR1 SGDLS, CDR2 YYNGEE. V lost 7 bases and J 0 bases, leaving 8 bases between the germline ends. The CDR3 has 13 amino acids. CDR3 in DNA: TGTGCCAGCGCGGGGAGCTCTGGAAACACCATATATTTT. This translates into CASAGSSGNTIYF.

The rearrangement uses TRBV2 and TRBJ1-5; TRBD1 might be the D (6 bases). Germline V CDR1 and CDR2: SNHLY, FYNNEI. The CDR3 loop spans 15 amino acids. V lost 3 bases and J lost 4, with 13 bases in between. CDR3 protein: CASSDQGIVNQPQHF. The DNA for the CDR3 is TGTGCCAGCAGTGACCAGGGGATTGTAAATCAGCCCCAGCATTTT.

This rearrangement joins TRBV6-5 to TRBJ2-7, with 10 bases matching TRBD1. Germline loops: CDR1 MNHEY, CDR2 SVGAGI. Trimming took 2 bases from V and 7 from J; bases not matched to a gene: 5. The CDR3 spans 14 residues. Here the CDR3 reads CASSYRQGAGEQYF. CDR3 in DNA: TGTGCCAGCAGTTACCGACAGGGGGCGGGGGAGCAGTACTTC.

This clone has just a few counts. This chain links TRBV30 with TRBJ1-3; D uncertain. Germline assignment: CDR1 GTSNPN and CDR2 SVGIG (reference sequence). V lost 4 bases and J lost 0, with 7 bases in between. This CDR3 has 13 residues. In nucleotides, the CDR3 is TGTGCCTGGAAAGGGAGCTCTGGAAACACCATATATTTT. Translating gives CAWKGSSGNTIYF.